Sequencing of this TCR beta chain was carried out in a study of T cell clusters in autoimmune cytopenias. About the study: The median distinct TRB clonotype count was under 3,000 per sample, from a median approximately 52,000 reads. Points from the study as a whole: Primary autoimmune cytopenia patients seemingly lacked the physiological T cell clusters found in healthy donors. Exclusive TRB clusters were about 3-fold more numerous in healthy donors than in active autoimmune hepatitis.

CDR1 is LNHDA, CDR2 SQIVND, per germline (reference sequence). The CDR3 totals 16 residues. TRB was amplified by touch-down multiplex PCR, primer pools A and B combined. TCRdb reprocessed the multiplex PCR reads and stores each CDR3 protein as one record, lacking DNA. This sample contains several thousand distinct CDR3 sequences. As regards this clonotype: What it binds is not known.

Each sample's input was approximately 270 ng genomic DNA, 35,000 to 40,000 genome equivalents. These data were also reused for a study on T cell repertoires in aging, cancer and after chemotherapy. That paper states: Donor ages fell into six groups from 30 or younger up to 70 or older.

The chain carries TRBV19 and TRBJ1-5; TCRdb outputs TRBD1, but without DNA this stays unchecked. Specimen: peripheral blood. This clonotype originated in a human donor with an autoimmune cytopenia or autoimmune hepatitis (not recorded which). The CDR3 is CASSTLDRASNQPQHF. Looking up the rest from reference TRBV19 and TRBJ1-5 gives the full variable domain: DGGITQSPKYLFRKEGQNVTLSCEQNLNHDAMYWYRQDPGQGLRLIYYSQIVNDFQKGDIAEGYSVSREKKESFPLTVTSAQKNPTAFYLCASSTLDRASNQPQHFGDGTRLSIL.